The 6 T cell receptor beta chains listed next were all sequenced from one sample in a study of T cells in localized non-small cell lung cancer. Data came from immunoSEQ multiplex PCR; TCRdb stores just in-frame clones and leaves some out. The data contain some 2,000 clones, around 22% of them seen just once; the ten biggest clones take up 15% to 20%. The starting material was lung tumor tissue, obtained before any cancer treatment. The source of these receptors is a woman aged 35 to 69 with stage II lung adenocarcinoma.

This clone occurred a few times. This chain links TRBV5-1 with TRBJ2-7; D could derive from TRBD1 or TRBD2 (5 bases each). This CDR3 contains 15 residues. Trimming removed 2 bases from V and 4 bases from J, with 16 bases in between. The germline gives CDR1 SGHRS, CDR2 YFSETQ. CDR3 nucleotides: TGCGCCAGCAGCTTAAATCCCGGGGCGGTGTACGAGCAGTACTTC. Its translation is CASSLNPGAVYEQYF.

This clone was picked up one time. The chain uses TRBV19 and TRBJ1-1, with 10 bases identical to TRBD1. Germline V gene sequence: CDR1 LNHDA, CDR2 SQIVND (reference sequence). This CDR3 has 16 amino acids. V was pared by 7 bases and J by 5 bases, with 13 bases of the junction left unmatched. For the CDR3, the DNA is TGTGCCAGTAAAGCCCGGACAGGGGGGAATTTAACTGAAGCTTTCTTT. Amino acid sequence: CASKARTGGNLTEAFF.

The chain carries TRBV11-3 and TRBJ2-5; 8 nucleotides agree with TRBD1. CDR1 and CDR2 (germline): SGHNT, YENEEA. The CDR3 loop spans 16 amino acids. Trimming took 4 bases from V and 5 from J; bases not matched to a gene: 12. The CDR3 DNA follows: TGTGCCAGCAGCTCAAGGGACAGGATGGGGATTGAGACCCAGTACTTC. Translation gives CASSSRDRMGIETQYF.

This clone qualifies as medium-sized. The V and J genes are TRBV4-1 and TRBJ2-7; D might be TRBD1 or TRBD2, each matching 5 bases. Per the germline V gene, CDR1 is MGHRA and CDR2 is YSYEKL. The CDR3 extends over 14 amino acids. V dropped 3 bases and J dropped 6 bases, with 15 bases sitting between them. The DNA for the CDR3 is TGCGCCAGCAGCCATGGGACCTCAGTAGGCGAGCAGTACTTC. This codes for CASSHGTSVGEQYF.

This clone was seen only a few times. The V gene is TRBV12-5, the J gene TRBJ1-3, with D maybe TRBD1 (6 bases). CDR1 and CDR2 from the germline V gene are LGHNT and FRNRAP. The CDR3 has 13 residues. In DNA form, the CDR3 reads TGTGCCGGGGCAGGGGATCCCGGAAACACCATATATTTT. This sequence encodes CAGAGDPGNTIYF.

V is TRBV19 and J is TRBJ2-2; 7 bases are a match to TRBD2. The trim removed 4 bases at V and 5 bases at J, leaving 4 bases unmatched. Germline assignment: CDR1 LNHDA and CDR2 SQIVND (reference sequence). CDR3 length: 14 residues. CDR3 in amino acids: CASSRAGWTGELFF. CDR3 sequence (DNA): TGTGCCAGTAGTAGAGCGGGATGGACCGGGGAGCTGTTTTTT.